This TCR beta chain was captured by sequencing in a study of cytomegalovirus exposure and HLA in healthy donors. Study conclusions and caveats: The listing of 150 to 200 TCR beta chains classed them as cytomegalovirus-associated. Per a later analysis, HLA-associated TCR beta chains showed more clonal expansion than other, equally common TCR beta chains.

The ends were cut back, 6 bases at V and 8 bases at J, with 22 bases in the middle. Germline lookup yields CDR1 MNHEY and CDR2 SVGAGI. The CDR3 is 15 residues long. As concerns this clone: Its antigen is as yet unknown.

Primers: 60 Vbeta forward and 13 Jbeta reverse. Generated by immunoSEQ multiplex PCR, the TCRdb table keeps only in-frame clones and is missing some. The sample holds about 130,000 clones, around 8.5% seen once. The rearrangement uses TRBV6-5 and TRBJ1-2; perhaps TRBD1 as D (6 bases). The TCR comes from a man between 40 and 49 years old in good health and CMV-seronegative. Specimen: PBMCs. The CDR3 sequence is CASSSGRDNFKGYTF. As DNA, the CDR3 is TGTGCCAGCAGCTCTGGCCGGGACAACTTTAAGGGCTACACCTTC.